These T cell receptor beta chains were read from a single sample in a study of graft-versus-host responses after intestinal transplantation. Their specific antigens are unknown. Profiling relied on immunoSEQ multiplex PCR, and the TCRdb table lists in-frame clones only, not all of them. Among roughly 100,000 clones listed, about nine tenths were seen once. This specimen consisted of unstimulated CD8+ T cells sorted from spleen or lymph node cells, obtained before transplant. The receptors were sampled from a human donor who was the organ donor for an intestinal transplant. The CDR3 runs from the conserved cysteine through the conserved F or W. D genes are given only for firm matches. Clone size is stated in some rows and not others, as once, few, many or a class when expanded.

j_gene | v_gene | d_gene | abundance | CDR3nt | CDR3aa
TRBJ2-1 | TRBV13 | TRBD2 | - | TGTGCCAGCAGCTTAGGCTTGGGGCGGGAGGGAACGCAGTTCTTC | CASSLGLGREGTQFF
TRBJ2-5 | TRBV14 | TRBD2 | - | TGTGCCAGCAGCCAAGATTTCGGGCTAGCGGGAGTACAAGAGACCCAGTACTTC | CASSQDFGLAGVQETQYF
TRBJ1-1 | TRBV5-5 | - | - | TGTGCCAGCAGCCCTCTCGAGGGATCCACTGAAGCTTTCTTT | CASSPLEGSTEAFF
TRBJ1-1 | TRBV6-6 | TRBD1 | once | TGTGCCAGCAGTTCGACAGGGACGAACACTGAAGCTTTCTTT | CASSSTGTNTEAFF
TRBJ2-3 | TRBV27 | TRBD1 | - | TGTGCCAGCAGTTTATCAAGGGGGCTGAGCACAGATACGCAGTATTTT | CASSLSRGLSTDTQYF
TRBJ2-1 | TRBV28 | TRBD2 | few | TGTGCCAGCAGTTACCCTAAAGCGGGAGCCCCAAGCGATGAGCAGTTCTTC | CASSYPKAGAPSDEQFF
TRBJ2-1 | TRBV5-1 | - | - | TGCGCCAGCAGCTTCCGTACTAGCAATGGCTACTCCTACAATGAGCAGTTCTTC | CASSFRTSNGYSYNEQFF
TRBJ1-5 | TRBV27 | TRBD1 | - | TGTGCCAGCAGTTCCTACAGGGGGGCGGAATACGCGCCTTATAGCAATCAGCCCCAGCATTTT | CASSSYRGAEYAPYSNQPQHF
TRBJ1-5 | TRBV4-1 | - | - | TGCGCCAGCAGCCAAGTACAGGGCTATCAGCCCCAGCATTTT | CASSQVQGYQPQHF
TRBJ2-5 | TRBV9 | TRBD2 | - | TGTGCCAGCAGCGTAGAGAGCGGGGGGGCCGGGGAGACCCAGTACTTC | CASSVESGGAGETQYF
TRBJ2-1 | TRBV5-1 | - | - | TGCGCCAGCAGCTTGGGAGGACTGAGGGTTTACAATGAGCAGTTCTTC | CASSLGGLRVYNEQFF
TRBJ2-1 | TRBV19 | TRBD2 | - | TGTGCCAGTAGTATTATTAAGGCTAGCGGGAGCACGCCTACCTACAATGAGCAGTTCTTC | CASSIIKASGSTPTYNEQFF
TRBJ2-5 | TRBV10-1 | - | once | TGCGCCAGCAGTGAGATTTTAGCGCAAGAGACCCAGTACTTC | CASSEILAQETQYF
TRBJ2-7 | TRBV27 | TRBD2 | once | TGTGCCAGCAGTCAGCTAGCGGGGTACTCCTACGAGCAGTACTTC | CASSQLAGYSYEQYF
TRBJ2-1 | TRBV27 | - | - | TGTGCCAGCAGTTTCTCTAGCGCTTTGGACAATGAGCAGTTCTTC | CASSFSSALDNEQFF
TRBJ1-5 | TRBV7-8 | - | - | TGTGCCAGCAGCCCGAACGACAGGAGCAATCAGCCCCAGCATTTT | CASSPNDRSNQPQHF
TRBJ2-2 | TRBV28 | - | once | TGTGCCAGCAGTTTATGGGGGGAGACAGGCACAACGAACACCGGGGAGCTGTTTTTT | CASSLWGETGTTNTGELFF
TRBJ2-7 | TRBV6-5 | - | - | TGTGCCAGCAGTTACCCTAGCTTCTCTGAAGACGAGCAGTACTTC | CASSYPSFSEDEQYF
TRBJ2-7 | TRBV29-1 | - | - | TGCAGCGTTGAAGAGGGCGCCAGCTACGAGCAGTACTTC | CSVEEGASYEQYF
TRBJ2-7 | TRBV27 | TRBD1 | - | TGTGCCAGCACCCCCCGACAGGGAGCCTACGAGCAGTACTTC | CASTPRQGAYEQYF
TRBJ2-1 | TRBV15 | TRBD1 | - | TGTGCCACCAGCAGATGGGACAGGGGCAATGAGCAGTTCTTC | CATSRWDRGNEQFF
TRBJ1-2 | TRBV5-8 | - | - | TGTGCCAGCAGCTCGAGGACAGAAGCTAACTATGGCTACACCTTC | CASSSRTEANYGYTF
TRBJ2-7 | TRBV10-3 | - | - | TGTGCCATCAAGCCCGGGGGAACCTACGAGCAGTACTTC | CAIKPGGTYEQYF
TRBJ2-3 | TRBV7-6 | TRBD1 | - | TGTGCCAGCAGCTCGACAGGGTCAGATACGCAGTATTTT | CASSSTGSDTQYF
TRBJ2-5 | TRBV30 | - | - | TGTGCCTGGTCCGGAACGGGGTACCAAGAGACCCAGTACTTC | CAWSGTGYQETQYF
TRBJ2-5 | TRBV11-3 | - | - | TGTGCCAGCAGCTTAGAGTGGCAACAAGAGACCCAGTACTTC | CASSLEWQQETQYF
TRBJ2-7 | TRBV27 | - | - | TGTGCCAGCAGTTTAATGGGAGTGGGGGGCGGGAGCGCCTACGAGCAGTACTTC | CASSLMGVGGGSAYEQYF
TRBJ1-5 | TRBV7-8 | - | - | TGTGCCAGCAGCCCACTGGACGGGGATGGGCCCCAGCATTTT | CASSPLDGDGPQHF
TRBJ2-1 | TRBV11-3 | - | - | TGTGCCAGCAGCTTAGATTACTACAATGAGCAGTTCTTC | CASSLDYYNEQFF
TRBJ1-4 | TRBV28 | TRBD1 | - | TGTGCCAGCAGTTTCCCGGGACAGGGGGATTGGCGGGATGAAAAACTGTTTTTT | CASSFPGQGDWRDEKLFF
TRBJ2-1 | TRBV6-1 | - | - | TGTGCCAGCACCCTCTGGACAGCCTCAAATGAGCAGTTCTTC | CASTLWTASNEQFF
TRBJ2-1 | TRBV2 | TRBD2 | once | TGTGCCAGCAGTAAGCACTTTGTAGCGGGTAACTACAATGAGCAGTTCTTC | CASSKHFVAGNYNEQFF
TRBJ2-2 | TRBV27 | - | - | TGTGCCAGCAGCCGGGTCAACACCGGGGAGCTGTTTTTT | CASSRVNTGELFF
TRBJ1-4 | TRBV2 | - | - | TGTGCCAGTGCGGGGCGGGTTAATGAAAAACTGTTTTTT | CASAGRVNEKLFF
TRBJ2-7 | TRBV2 | - | - | TGTGCCAGCAAGGGGTTCGAGCAGTACTTC | CASKGFEQYF
TRBJ1-2 | TRBV5-6 | - | - | TGTGCCAGCAGCCTCGCGGGCTGGGAAGCTAACTATGGCTACACCTTC | CASSLAGWEANYGYTF
TRBJ1-3 | TRBV30 | - | - | TGTGCCTGGAGCCAAGGTTGGGGAGGGGGAAACACCATATATTTT | CAWSQGWGGGNTIYF
TRBJ2-7 | TRBV28 | - | - | TGTGCCAGTTCCTGGGGGGGCGCGGTCCCCCTATATTACGAGCAGTACTTC | CASSWGGAVPLYYEQYF
TRBJ2-7 | TRBV28 | - | - | TGTGCCAGCAGTTTCGGGAGTCGGGACCCGACCTACGAGCAGTACTTC | CASSFGSRDPTYEQYF
TRBJ2-3 | TRBV5-1 | TRBD2 | - | TGCGCCAGCCATGGACTAGCGGCCCACACAGATACGCAGTATTTT | CASHGLAAHTDTQYF
TRBJ1-3 | TRBV13 | - | - | TGTGCCAGCGAACCCCGAGGAATGAGAAACACCATATATTTT | CASEPRGMRNTIYF